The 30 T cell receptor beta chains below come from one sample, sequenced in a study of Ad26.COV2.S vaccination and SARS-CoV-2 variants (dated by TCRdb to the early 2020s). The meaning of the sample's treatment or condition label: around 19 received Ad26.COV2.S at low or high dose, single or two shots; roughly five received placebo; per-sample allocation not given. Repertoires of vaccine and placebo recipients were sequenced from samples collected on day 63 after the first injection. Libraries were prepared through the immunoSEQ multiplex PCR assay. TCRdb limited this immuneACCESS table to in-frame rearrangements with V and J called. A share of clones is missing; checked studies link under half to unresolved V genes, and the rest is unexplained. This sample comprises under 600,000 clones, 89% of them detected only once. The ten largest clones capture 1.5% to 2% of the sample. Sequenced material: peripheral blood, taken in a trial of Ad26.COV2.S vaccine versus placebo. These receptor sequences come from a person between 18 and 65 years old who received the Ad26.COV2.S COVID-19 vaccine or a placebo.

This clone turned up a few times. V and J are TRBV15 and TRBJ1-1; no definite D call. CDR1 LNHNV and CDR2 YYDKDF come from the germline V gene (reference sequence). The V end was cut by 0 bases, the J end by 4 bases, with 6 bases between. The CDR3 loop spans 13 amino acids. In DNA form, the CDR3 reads TGTGCCACCAGCAGAGAGTCAGGCACTGAAGCTTTCTTT. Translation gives CATSRESGTEAFF.

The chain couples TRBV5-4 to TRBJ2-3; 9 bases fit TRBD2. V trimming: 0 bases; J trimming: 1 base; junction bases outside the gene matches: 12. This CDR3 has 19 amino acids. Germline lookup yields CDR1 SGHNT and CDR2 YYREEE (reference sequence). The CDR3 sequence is CASSLGFAGGRGGTDTQYF. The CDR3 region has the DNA TGTGCCAGCAGCTTGGGTTTTGCGGGAGGGCGAGGGGGCACAGATACGCAGTATTTT.

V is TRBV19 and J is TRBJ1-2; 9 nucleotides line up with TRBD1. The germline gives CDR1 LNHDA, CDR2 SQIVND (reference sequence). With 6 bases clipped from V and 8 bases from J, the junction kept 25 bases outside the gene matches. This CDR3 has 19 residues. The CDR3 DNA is TGTGCCAGTAGCCGGAAGAACAACAGGGGGCGCGTGTCTTCCGAAGGCTACACCTTC. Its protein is CASSRKNNRGRVSSEGYTF. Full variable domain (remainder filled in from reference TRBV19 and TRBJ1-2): DGGITQSPKYLFRKEGQNVTLSCEQNLNHDAMYWYRQDPGQGLRLIYYSQIVNDFQKGDIAEGYSVSREKKESFPLTVTSAQKNPTAFYLCASSRKNNRGRVSSEGYTFGSGTRLTVV.

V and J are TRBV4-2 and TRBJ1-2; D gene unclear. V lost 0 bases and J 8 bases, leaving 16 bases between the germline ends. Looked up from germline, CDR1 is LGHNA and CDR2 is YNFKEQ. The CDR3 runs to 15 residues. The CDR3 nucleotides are TGTGCCAGCAGCCAAGAAGCGCAAGGAATTGAAGGCTACACCTTC. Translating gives CASSQEAQGIEGYTF.

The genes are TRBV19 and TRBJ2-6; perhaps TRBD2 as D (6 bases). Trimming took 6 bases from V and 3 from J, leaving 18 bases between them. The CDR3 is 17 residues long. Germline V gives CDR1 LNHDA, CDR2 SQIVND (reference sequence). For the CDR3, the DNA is TGTGCCAGTAGCTCCTCGATCGCGGGGCATGGGGCCAACGTCCTGACTTTC. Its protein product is CASSSSIAGHGANVLTF.

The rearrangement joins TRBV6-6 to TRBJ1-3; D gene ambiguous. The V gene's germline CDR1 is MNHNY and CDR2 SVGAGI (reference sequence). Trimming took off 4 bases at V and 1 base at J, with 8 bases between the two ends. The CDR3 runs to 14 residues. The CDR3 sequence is CASSSQDSGNTIYF. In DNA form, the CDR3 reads TGTGCCAGCAGTTCCCAGGATTCTGGAAACACCATATATTTT.

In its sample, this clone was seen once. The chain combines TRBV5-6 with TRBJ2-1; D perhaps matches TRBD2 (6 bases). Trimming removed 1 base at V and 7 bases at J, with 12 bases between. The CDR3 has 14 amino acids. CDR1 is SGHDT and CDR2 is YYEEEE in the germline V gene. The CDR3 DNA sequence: TGTGCCAGCAGCTTGACGGGAGTGGGTAATGAGCAGTTCTTC. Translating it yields CASSLTGVGNEQFF.

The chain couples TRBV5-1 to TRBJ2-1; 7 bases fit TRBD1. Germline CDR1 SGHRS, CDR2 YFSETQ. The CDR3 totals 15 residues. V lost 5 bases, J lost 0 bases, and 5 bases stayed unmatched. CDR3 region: CASSRDSSSYNEQFF. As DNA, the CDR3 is TGCGCCAGCAGTCGGGACAGTAGCTCCTACAATGAGCAGTTCTTC. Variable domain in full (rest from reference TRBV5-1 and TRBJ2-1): KAGVTQTPRYLIKTRGQQVTLSCSPISGHRSVSWYQQTPGQGLQFLFEYFSETQRNKGNFPGRFSGRQFSNSRSEMNVSTLELGDSALYLCASSRDSSSYNEQFFGPGTRLTVL.

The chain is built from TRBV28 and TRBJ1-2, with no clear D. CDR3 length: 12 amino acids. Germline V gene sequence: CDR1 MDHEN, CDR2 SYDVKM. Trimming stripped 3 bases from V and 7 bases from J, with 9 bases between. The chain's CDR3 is CASSFPGSGYTF. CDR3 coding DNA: TGTGCCAGCAGTTTTCCCGGGTCTGGCTACACCTTC.

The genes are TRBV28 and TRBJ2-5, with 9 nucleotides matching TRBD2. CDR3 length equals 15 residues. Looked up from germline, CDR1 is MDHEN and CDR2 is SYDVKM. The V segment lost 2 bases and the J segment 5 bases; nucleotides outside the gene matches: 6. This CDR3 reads CASSLGGRARETQYF. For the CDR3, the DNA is TGTGCCAGCAGTTTAGGCGGGAGGGCCAGGGAGACCCAGTACTTC.

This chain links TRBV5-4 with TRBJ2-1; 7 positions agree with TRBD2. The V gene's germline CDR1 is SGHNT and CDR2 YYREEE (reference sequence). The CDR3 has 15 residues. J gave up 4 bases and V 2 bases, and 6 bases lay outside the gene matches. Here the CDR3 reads CASSFPSGAYNEQFF. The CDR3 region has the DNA TGTGCCAGCAGCTTCCCTAGCGGAGCTTACAATGAGCAGTTCTTC.

For the CDR3, the DNA is TGTGCCAGCAGCCGAGGGACAGGGGGCCGTCAGCCCCAGCATTTT. Amino acid sequence: CASSRGTGGRQPQHF. J is TRBJ1-5 and V is TRBV11-2; TRBD1 aligns across 12 bases. The V gene end was trimmed by 5 bases and the J gene end by 6 bases; junction bases not matched to a gene: 5. The CDR3 has 15 residues. Germline CDR1 SGHAT, CDR2 FQNNGV.

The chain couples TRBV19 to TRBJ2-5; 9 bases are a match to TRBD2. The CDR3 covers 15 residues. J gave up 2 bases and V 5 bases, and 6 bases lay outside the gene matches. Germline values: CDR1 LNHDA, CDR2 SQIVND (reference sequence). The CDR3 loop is CASSGIAGVQETQYF. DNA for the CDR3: TGTGCCAGTAGTGGAATAGCGGGAGTACAAGAGACCCAGTACTTC.

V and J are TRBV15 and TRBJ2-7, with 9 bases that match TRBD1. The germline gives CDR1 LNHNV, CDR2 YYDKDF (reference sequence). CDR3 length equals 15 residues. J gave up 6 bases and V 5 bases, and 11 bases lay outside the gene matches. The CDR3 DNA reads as TGTGCCACCAGCGCCCGGGACAGGGAATCGGGCGAGCAGTACTTC. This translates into CATSARDRESGEQYF.

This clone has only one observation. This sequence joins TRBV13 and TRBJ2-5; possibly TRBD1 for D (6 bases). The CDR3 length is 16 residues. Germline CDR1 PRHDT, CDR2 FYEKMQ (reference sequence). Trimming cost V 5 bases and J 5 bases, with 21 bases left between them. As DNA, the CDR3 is TGTGCCAGCAGCCCAAAAACAGGGTATAACGGGGAGACCCAGTACTTC. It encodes CASSPKTGYNGETQYF.

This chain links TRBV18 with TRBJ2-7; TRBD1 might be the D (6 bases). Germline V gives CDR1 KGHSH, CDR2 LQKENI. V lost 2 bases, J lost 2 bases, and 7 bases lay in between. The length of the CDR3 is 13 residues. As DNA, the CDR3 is TGTGCCAGCTCACCAGGGGACACCTACGAGCAGTACTTC. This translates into CASSPGDTYEQYF.

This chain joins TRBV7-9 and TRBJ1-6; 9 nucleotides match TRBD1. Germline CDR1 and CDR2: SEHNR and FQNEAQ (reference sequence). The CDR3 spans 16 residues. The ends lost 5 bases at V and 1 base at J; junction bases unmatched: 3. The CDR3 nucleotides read TGTGCCAGCAGCCCGGGACAGGGATCCTATAATTCACCCCTCCACTTT. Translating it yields CASSPGQGSYNSPLHF.

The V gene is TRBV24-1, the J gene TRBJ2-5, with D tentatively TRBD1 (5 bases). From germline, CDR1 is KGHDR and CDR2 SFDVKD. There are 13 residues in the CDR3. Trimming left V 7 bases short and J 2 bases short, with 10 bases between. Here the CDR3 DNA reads TGTGCCACCAGGCCTAGGGGTCAAGAGACCCAGTACTTC. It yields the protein CATRPRGQETQYF.

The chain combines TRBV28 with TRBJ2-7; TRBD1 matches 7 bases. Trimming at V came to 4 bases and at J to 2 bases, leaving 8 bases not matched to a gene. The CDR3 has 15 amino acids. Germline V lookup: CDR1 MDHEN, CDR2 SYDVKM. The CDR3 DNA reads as TGTGCCAGCAGTTCCCCGGGACAGCCAGCCTACGAGCAGTACTTC. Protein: CASSSPGQPAYEQYF.

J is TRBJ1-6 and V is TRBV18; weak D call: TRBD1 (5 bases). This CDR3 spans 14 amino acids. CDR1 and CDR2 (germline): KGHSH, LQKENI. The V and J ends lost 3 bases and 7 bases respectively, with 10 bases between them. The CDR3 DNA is TGTGCCAGCTCACCTGACAGATGGAATTCACCCCTCCACTTT. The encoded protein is CASSPDRWNSPLHF.

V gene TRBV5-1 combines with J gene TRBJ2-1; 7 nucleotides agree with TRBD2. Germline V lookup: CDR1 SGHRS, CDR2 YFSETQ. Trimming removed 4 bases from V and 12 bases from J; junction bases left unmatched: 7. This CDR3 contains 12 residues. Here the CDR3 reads CASSPQRGGQFF. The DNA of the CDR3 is TGCGCCAGCAGCCCTCAGCGGGGCGGGCAGTTCTTC.

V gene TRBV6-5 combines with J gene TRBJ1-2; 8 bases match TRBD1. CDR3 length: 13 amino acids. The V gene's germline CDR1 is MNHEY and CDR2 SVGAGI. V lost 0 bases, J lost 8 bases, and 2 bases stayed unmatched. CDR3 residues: CASSYSPGGGYTF. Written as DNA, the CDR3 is TGTGCCAGCAGTTACTCTCCAGGGGGCGGCTACACCTTC.

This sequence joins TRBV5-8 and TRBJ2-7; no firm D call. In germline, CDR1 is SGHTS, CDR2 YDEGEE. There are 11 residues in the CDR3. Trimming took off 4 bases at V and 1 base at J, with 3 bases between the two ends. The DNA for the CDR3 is TGTGCCAGCAGCCAGTCCTACGAGCAGTACTTC. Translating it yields CASSQSYEQYF.

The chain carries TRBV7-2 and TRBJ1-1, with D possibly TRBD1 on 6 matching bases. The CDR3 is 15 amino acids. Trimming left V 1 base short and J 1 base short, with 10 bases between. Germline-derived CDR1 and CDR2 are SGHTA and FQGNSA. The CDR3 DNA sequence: TGTGCCAGCAGCTTAGTGTCCAGGGGGAACACTGAAGCTTTCTTT. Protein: CASSLVSRGNTEAFF.

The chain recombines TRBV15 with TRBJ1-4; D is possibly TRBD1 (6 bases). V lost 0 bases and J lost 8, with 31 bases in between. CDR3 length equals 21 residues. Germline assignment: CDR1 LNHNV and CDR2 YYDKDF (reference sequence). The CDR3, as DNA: TGTGCCACCAGCAGAGATCTTTCAGGGGCCCATCAGACGGGACGAAGCGAAAAACTGTTTTTT. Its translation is CATSRDLSGAHQTGRSEKLFF.

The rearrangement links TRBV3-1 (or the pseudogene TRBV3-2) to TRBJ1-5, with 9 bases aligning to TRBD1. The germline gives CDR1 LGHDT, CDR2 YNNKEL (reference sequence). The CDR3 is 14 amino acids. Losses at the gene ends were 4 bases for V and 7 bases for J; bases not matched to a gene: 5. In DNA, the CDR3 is TGTGCCAGCAGCCCGGACAGGGGTCGACAGCCCCAGCATTTT. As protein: CASSPDRGRQPQHF.

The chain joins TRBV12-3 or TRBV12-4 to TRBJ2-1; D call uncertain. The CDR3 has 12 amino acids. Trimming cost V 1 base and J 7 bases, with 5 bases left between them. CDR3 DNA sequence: TGTGCCAGCAGTTTAGATAGGAATGAGCAGTTCTTC. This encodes CASSLDRNEQFF.

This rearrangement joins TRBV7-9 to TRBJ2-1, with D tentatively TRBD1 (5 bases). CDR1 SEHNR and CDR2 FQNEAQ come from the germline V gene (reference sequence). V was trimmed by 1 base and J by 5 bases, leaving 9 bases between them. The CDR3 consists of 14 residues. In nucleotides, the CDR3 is TGTGCCAGCAGCTTAGTGGAGACAGACAATGAGCAGTTCTTC. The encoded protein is CASSLVETDNEQFF.

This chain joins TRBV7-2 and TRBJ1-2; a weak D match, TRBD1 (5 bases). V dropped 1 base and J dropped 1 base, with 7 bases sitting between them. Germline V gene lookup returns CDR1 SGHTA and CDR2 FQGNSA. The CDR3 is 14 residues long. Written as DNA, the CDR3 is TGTGCCAGCAGCTTAGGGGGCCGTAACTATGGCTACACCTTC. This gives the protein CASSLGGRNYGYTF.

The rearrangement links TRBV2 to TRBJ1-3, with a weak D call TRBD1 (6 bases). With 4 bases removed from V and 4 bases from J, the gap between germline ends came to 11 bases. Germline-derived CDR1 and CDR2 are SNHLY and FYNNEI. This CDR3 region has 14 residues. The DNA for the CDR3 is TGTGCCAGCAGTGTGGGGGCTGCCGGAAACACCATATATTTT. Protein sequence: CASSVGAAGNTIYF. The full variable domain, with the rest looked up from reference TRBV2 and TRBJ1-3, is EPEVTQTPSHQVTQMGQEVILRCVPISNHLYFYWYRQILGQKVEFLVSFYNNEISEKSEIFDDQFSVERPDGSNFTLKIRSTKLEDSAMYFCASSVGAAGNTIYFGEGSWLTVV.